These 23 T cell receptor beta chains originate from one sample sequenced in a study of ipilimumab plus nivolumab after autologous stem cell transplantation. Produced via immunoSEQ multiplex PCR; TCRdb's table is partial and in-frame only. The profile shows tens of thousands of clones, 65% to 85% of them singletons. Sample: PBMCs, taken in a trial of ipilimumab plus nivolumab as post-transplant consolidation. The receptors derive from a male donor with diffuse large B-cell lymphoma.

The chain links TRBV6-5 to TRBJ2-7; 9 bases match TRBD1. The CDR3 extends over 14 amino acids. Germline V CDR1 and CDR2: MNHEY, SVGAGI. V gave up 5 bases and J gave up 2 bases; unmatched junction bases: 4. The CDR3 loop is CASSGTGLAYEQYF. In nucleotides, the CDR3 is TGTGCCAGCAGTGGGACAGGGCTCGCCTACGAGCAGTACTTC.

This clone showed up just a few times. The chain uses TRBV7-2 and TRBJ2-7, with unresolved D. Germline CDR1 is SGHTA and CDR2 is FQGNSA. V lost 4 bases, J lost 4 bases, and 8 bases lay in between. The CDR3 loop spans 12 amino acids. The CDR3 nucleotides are TGTGCCAGCAGCTCTGGAACTTACGAGCAGTACTTC. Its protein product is CASSSGTYEQYF.

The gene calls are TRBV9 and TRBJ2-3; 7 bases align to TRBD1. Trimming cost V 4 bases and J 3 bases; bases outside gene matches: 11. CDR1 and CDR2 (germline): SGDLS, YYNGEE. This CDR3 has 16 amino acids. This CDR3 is CASSSRTGPRTDTQYF. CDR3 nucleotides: TGTGCCAGCAGCTCGCGGACAGGACCCCGTACAGATACGCAGTATTTT. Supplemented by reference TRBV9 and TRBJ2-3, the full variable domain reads DSGVTQTPKHLITATGQRVTLRCSPRSGDLSVYWYQQSLDQGLQFLIQYYNGEERAKGNILERFSAQQFPDLHSELNLSSLELGDSALYFCASSSRTGPRTDTQYFGPGTRLTVL.

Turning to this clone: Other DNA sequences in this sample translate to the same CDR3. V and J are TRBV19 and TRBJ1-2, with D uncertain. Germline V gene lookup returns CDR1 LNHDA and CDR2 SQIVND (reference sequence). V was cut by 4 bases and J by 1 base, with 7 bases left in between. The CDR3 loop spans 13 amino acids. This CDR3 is CASSREGNYGYTF. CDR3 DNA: TGTGCCAGTAGTAGAGAGGGTAACTATGGCTACACCTTC.

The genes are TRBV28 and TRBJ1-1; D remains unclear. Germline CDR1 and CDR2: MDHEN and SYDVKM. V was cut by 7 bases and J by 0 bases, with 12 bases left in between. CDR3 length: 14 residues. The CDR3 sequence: CASNGNGVNTEAFF. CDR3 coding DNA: TGTGCCAGCAACGGGAACGGTGTGAACACTGAAGCTTTCTTT.

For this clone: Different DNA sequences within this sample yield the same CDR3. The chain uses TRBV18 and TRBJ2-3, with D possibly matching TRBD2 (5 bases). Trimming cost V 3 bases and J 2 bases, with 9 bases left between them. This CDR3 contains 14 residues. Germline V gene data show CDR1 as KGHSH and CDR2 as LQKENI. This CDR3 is CASSPGATTDTQYF. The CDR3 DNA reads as TGTGCCAGCTCACCGGGAGCCACCACAGATACGCAGTATTTT. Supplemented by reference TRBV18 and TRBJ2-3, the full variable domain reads NAGVMQNPRHLVRRRGQEARLRCSPMKGHSHVYWYRQLPEEGLKFMVYLQKENIIDESGMPKERFSAEFPKEGPSILRIQQVVRGDSAAYFCASSPGATTDTQYFGPGTRLTVL.

CDR3 region: CASSPSSGVGYTF. CDR3 DNA sequence: TGTGCCAGCTCACCAAGCTCGGGAGTTGGCTACACCTTC. The chain uses TRBV18 and TRBJ1-2; D gene ambiguous. Between the trimmed V and J ends, which lost 2 bases and 7 bases, there was a span of 11 bases. Germline CDR1 reads KGHSH; CDR2 reads LQKENI. This CDR3 comprises 13 residues.

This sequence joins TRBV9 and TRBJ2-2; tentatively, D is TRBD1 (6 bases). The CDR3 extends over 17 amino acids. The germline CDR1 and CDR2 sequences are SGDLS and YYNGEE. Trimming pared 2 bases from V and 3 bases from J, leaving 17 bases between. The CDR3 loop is CASSVGRGRGDTGELFF. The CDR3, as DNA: TGTGCCAGCAGCGTCGGAAGGGGCAGGGGCGACACCGGGGAGCTGTTTTTT.

CDR3 amino acids: CASSADWGETQYF. CDR3 nucleotide sequence: TGTGCCAGCAGTGCCGACTGGGGAGAGACCCAGTACTTC. This chain uses TRBV2 with TRBJ2-5; D is ambiguous. The CDR3 has 13 amino acids. Germline V gene lookup returns CDR1 SNHLY and CDR2 FYNNEI. Trimming stripped 4 bases from V and 4 bases from J, with 10 bases between.

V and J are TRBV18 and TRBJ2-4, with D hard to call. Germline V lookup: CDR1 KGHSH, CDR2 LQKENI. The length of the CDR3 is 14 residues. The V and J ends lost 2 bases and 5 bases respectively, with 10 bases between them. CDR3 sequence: CASSPGNVENIQYF. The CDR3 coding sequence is TGTGCCAGCTCACCAGGGAATGTAGAAAACATTCAGTACTTC.

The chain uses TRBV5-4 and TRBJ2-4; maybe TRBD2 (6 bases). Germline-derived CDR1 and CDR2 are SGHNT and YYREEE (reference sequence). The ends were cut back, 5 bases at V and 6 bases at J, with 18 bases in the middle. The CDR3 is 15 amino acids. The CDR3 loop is CASSDTAGGRNIQYF. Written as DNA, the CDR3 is TGTGCCAGCAGTGATACAGCTGGGGGGAGAAACATTCAGTACTTC.

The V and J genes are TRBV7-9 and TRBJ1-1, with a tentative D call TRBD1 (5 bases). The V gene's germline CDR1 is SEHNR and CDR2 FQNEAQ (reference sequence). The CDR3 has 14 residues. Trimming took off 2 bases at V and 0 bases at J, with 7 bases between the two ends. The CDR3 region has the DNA TGTGCCAGCAGCTTAACAGGACTGAACACTGAAGCTTTCTTT. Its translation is CASSLTGLNTEAFF.

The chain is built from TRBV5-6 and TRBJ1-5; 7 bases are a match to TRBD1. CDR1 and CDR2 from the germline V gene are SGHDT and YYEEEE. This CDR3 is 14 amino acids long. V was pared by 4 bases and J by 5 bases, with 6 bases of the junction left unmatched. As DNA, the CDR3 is TGTGCCAGCAGCCCGACAGGGAGCCATCAGCCCCAGCATTTT. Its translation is CASSPTGSHQPQHF.

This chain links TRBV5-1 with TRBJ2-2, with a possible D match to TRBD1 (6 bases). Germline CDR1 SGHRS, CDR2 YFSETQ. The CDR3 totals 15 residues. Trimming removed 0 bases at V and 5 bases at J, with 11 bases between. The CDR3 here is CASSLGQGWTGELFF. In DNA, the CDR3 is TGCGCCAGCAGCTTGGGGCAGGGGTGGACCGGGGAGCTGTTTTTT. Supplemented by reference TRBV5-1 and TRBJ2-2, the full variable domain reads KAGVTQTPRYLIKTRGQQVTLSCSPISGHRSVSWYQQTPGQGLQFLFEYFSETQRNKGNFPGRFSGRQFSNSRSEMNVSTLELGDSALYLCASSLGQGWTGELFFGEGSRLTVL.

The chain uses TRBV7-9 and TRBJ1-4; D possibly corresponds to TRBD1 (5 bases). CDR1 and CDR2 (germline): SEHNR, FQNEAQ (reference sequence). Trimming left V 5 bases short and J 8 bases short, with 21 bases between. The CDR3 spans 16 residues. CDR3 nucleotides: TGTGCCAGCAGCCCCCCTGGGGGGGAAGTTGGGGAAAAACTGTTTTTT. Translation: CASSPPGGEVGEKLFF.

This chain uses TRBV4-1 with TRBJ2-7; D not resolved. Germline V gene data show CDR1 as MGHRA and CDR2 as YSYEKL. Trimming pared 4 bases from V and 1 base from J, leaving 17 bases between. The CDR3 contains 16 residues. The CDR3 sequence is CASSLLLNQESYEQYF. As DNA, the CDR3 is TGCGCCAGCAGCCTCCTATTAAACCAGGAATCCTACGAGCAGTACTTC.

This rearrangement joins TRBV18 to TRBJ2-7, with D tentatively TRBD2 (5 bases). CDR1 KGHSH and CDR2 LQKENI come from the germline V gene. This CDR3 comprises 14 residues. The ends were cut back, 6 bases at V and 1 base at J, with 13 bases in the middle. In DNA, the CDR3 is TGTGCCAGCTCCTCGGAGGCGGATTCCTACGAGCAGTACTTC. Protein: CASSSEADSYEQYF.

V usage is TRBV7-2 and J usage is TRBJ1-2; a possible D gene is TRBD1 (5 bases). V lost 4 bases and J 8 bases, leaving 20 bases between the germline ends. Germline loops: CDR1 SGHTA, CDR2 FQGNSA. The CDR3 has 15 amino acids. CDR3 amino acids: CASSSPSWDHKGYTF. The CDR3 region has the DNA TGTGCCAGCAGCTCCCCTTCCTGGGACCACAAAGGCTACACCTTC.

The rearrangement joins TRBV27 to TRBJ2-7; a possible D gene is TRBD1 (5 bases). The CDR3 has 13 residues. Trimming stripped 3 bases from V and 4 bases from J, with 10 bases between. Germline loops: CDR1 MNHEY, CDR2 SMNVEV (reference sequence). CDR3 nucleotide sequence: TGTGCCAGCAGTTTCGGCAGGGATTACGAGCAGTACTTC. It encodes CASSFGRDYEQYF.

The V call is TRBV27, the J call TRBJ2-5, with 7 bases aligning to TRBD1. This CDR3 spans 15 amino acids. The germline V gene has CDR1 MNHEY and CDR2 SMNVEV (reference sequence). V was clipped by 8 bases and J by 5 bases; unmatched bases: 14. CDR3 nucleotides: TGTGCCAGCCGTAAATTAGGGGGCTCCCAGGAGACCCAGTACTTC. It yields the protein CASRKLGGSQETQYF.

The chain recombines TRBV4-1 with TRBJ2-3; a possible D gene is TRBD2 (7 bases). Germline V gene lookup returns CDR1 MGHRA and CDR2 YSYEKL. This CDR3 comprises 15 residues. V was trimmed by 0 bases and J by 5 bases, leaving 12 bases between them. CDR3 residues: CASSQEGGGKDTQYF. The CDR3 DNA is TGCGCCAGCAGCCAAGAAGGGGGGGGGAAAGATACGCAGTATTTT.

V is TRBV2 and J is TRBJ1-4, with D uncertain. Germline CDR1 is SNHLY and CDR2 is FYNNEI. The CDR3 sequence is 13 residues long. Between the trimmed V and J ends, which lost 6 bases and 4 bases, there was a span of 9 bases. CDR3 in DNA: TGTGCCAGCAGATACACAGATAATGAAAAACTGTTTTTT. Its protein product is CASRYTDNEKLFF.

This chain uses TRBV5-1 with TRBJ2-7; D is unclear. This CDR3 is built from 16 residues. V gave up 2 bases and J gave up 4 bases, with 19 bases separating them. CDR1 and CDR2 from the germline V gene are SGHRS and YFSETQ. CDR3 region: CASSFRAGSPTYEQYF. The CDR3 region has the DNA TGCGCCAGCAGCTTTAGGGCTGGCAGCCCAACTTACGAGCAGTACTTC. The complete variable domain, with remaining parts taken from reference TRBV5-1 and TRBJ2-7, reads KAGVTQTPRYLIKTRGQQVTLSCSPISGHRSVSWYQQTPGQGLQFLFEYFSETQRNKGNFPGRFSGRQFSNSRSEMNVSTLELGDSALYLCASSFRAGSPTYEQYFGPGTRLTVT.